The rows below give T cell receptor beta chains drawn from one sample of a study of T cell repertoires in cytomegalovirus infection. Their target antigens are unknown. TCRdb analysed the reads with MiXCR anew, one entry per CDR3 protein. The data contain hundreds of thousands of distinct CDR3 sequences, approximately 33% of them singletons. The sequenced sample was cultured CD8+ T cells from PBMCs, obtained from culture after CMV antigen stimulation. The receptors originated from a human donor in good health (CMV status not recorded). Some clones in this sample may be carry-over from other donors' samples. Each CDR3 is given with its conserved first and last residue. The D gene is left open where the match is weak. The size field is filled for only some rows; it gives once, few, many or a size class.

TRBJ2-5 . . TRBV6-8 TGTGCCGTACAGGGTTCAGAGACCCAGTACTTC CAVQGSETQYF
TRBJ1-1 few . TRBV11-2 TGTGCCAGCAGAGACAGGTCGAACACTGAAGCTTTCTTT CASRDRSNTEAFF
TRBJ2-1 . TRBD2 TRBV5-1 TGCGCCAGCAGCCCGACTAGCGGGCCCCTCTACAATGAGCAGTTCTTC CASSPTSGPLYNEQFF
TRBJ2-3 . . TRBV12-3/TRBV12-4 TGTGCCAGCAGTTTGGGAGGCTTGCCCAGAAAGGATACGCAGTATTTT CASSLGGLPRKDTQYF
TRBJ2-7 many . TRBV12-3/TRBV12-4 TGTGCCAGCAGTTCCCTAGACAGGAACAACGAGCAGTACTTC CASSSLDRNNEQYF
TRBJ2-2 . TRBD1 TRBV7-9 TGTGCCAACAGTTACAGGGGTTTCATCGGGGAGCTGTTTTTT CANSYRGFIGELFF
TRBJ2-3 . TRBD1 TRBV4-2 TGTGCCAGCAGCCCCCGCCAGGGACAGGAGGTTGATACGCAGTATTTT CASSPRQGQEVDTQYF
TRBJ2-5 . TRBD2 TRBV7-2 TGTGCCAGCAGCTTTAGCGGGGGGGTAGGGGAGACCCAGTACTTC CASSFSGGVGETQYF
TRBJ2-7 . . TRBV25-1 TGTGCCAGCAGTGGTCTTCGAGAGGCTTTCTCCTACGAGCAGTACTTC CASSGLREAFSYEQYF
TRBJ1-2 . . TRBV10-3 TGTGCCATCAGTATAGGAGGGGAAGGGGGCTATGGCTACACCTTC CAISIGGEGGYGYTF
TRBJ1-5 few . TRBV12-3/TRBV12-4 TGTGCCAGCAGATATCAGGGAGGGGGCAATCAGCCCCAGCATTTT CASRYQGGGNQPQHF
TRBJ1-1 . TRBD1 TRBV7-9 TGTGCCAGCAGCTCCAGGGGGGCAGGAACTGAAGCTTTCTTT CASSSRGAGTEAFF
TRBJ1-4 few . TRBV28 TGTGCCAGCAGGAGGGTTCCGCGCGAAAAACTGTTTTTT CASRRVPREKLFF
TRBJ1-4 few . TRBV20-1 TGCAGTGCTCTGGGGCAGAGTAAGGAAAAACTGTTTTTT CSALGQSKEKLFF
TRBJ2-5 few . TRBV6-5 TGTGCCAGCAGTTTCGCTTACGGACTATCCCAAGAGACCCAGTACTTC CASSFAYGLSQETQYF
TRBJ2-1 . . TRBV4-3 TGCGCCAGCAGCCTTGTCCGGAGGAGCTCCTACAATGAGCAGTTCTTC CASSLVRRSSYNEQFF
TRBJ1-5 few . TRBV27 TGTGCCAGCAGTTCCCGGGTAGGTCAGCCCCAGCATTTT CASSSRVGQPQHF
TRBJ2-5 many . TRBV7-9 TGTGCCAGCAGCTTAGCAAGAGGGACGGAGACCCAGTACTTC CASSLARGTETQYF
TRBJ2-2 . . TRBV27 TGTGCCAGCAGTTTACACGGAACCGGGGAGCTGTTTTTT CASSLHGTGELFF
TRBJ2-1 . TRBD1 TRBV7-9 TGTGCCAGCAGCTGGGGACAGGGGGAATTCAATGAGCAGTTCTTC CASSWGQGEFNEQFF
TRBJ1-5 few . TRBV19 TGTGCCAGTAGTATCGGGGGCTCCCCTAGCAATCAGCCCCAGCATTTT CASSIGGSPSNQPQHF
TRBJ1-1 . . TRBV11-3 TGTGCCAGCACCCAGGGCGGAGGGAACACTGAAGCTTTCTTT CASTQGGGNTEAFF
TRBJ2-1 many . TRBV7-6 TGTGCCAGCAGCCTCGGGATCAGCAATGAGCAGTTCTTC CASSLGISNEQFF
TRBJ2-1 . TRBD2 TRBV6-2/TRBV6-3 TGTGCCAGCAGTTACTCGGGGCGGGGGGGAAACAATGAGCAGTTCTTC CASSYSGRGGNNEQFF
TRBJ2-3 few . TRBV12-5 TGTGCTAGTGTCTCTGGTGAGGAGGGCGCAGATACGCAGTATTTT CASVSGEEGADTQYF
TRBJ2-7 . . TRBV27 TGTGCCAGCAGTCCAGGGGGGGCGGCGTACGAGCAGTACTTC CASSPGGAAYEQYF
TRBJ1-1 few . TRBV12-5 TGTGCTAGTGCCCCGAAAAGGGGGAACACTGAAGCTTTCTTT CASAPKRGNTEAFF
TRBJ1-2 few . TRBV7-9 TGTGCCAGCAAAACGGTCGACTATGGCTACACCTTC CASKTVDYGYTF
TRBJ2-1 . . TRBV28 TGTGCCAGCGAGACAGCCTACAATGAGCAGTTCTTC CASETAYNEQFF
TRBJ1-1 many . TRBV11-2 TGTGCCAGCAGCTTTGGTAGGGGGAAGTGGAACACTGAAGCTTTCTTT CASSFGRGKWNTEAFF
TRBJ2-5 . . TRBV10-3 TGTGCCATCAGTGAAGGTGGCGACTTACCACAGTACTTC CAISEGGDLPQYF
TRBJ1-2 . TRBD1 TRBV19 TGTGCCAGTAGTATTTCCTGGACAGGGGTAAATTATGGCTACACCTTC CASSISWTGVNYGYTF
TRBJ1-5 . . TRBV4-1 TGCGCCAGCAGCCAAGATATCCAGCAGCCCCAGCATTTT CASSQDIQQPQHF
TRBJ2-2 few TRBD2 TRBV6-5 TGTGCCACCGCTAACGGGGGGGCGGAAACCGGGGAGCTGTTTTTT CATANGGAETGELFF
TRBJ1-2 many . TRBV7-8 TGTGCCAGCAGCTACTGGGCCACGCAGAGTAACTATGGCTACACCTTC CASSYWATQSNYGYTF
TRBJ1-5 once . TRBV2 TGTGCCAGCAGTGTTTCAAACAATCAGCCCCAGCATTTT CASSVSNNQPQHF
TRBJ2-3 few TRBD1 TRBV27 TGTGCCAGCAGTTTTCTTGGACAGGCCTTCCAGCAGTATTTT CASSFLGQAFQQYF
TRBJ1-2 . . TRBV12-3/TRBV12-4 TGTGCCAGCCAGGGAGGAGGCAGGGTTTTTTGGGATGGCTACACCTTC CASQGGGRVFWDGYTF
TRBJ1-6 . . TRBV14 TGTGCCAGCAGCAGAAACAGTGGGTATAATTCACCCCTCCACTTT CASSRNSGYNSPLHF